This T cell receptor (beta chain) comes out of a study of T-cell reconstitution after alpha-beta-depleted transplantation in children. Unique molecular identifiers were incorporated into the prepared TCRbeta library. MiXCR was run by TCRdb on the PCR reads, yielding one entry per CDR3 protein. The data show around 240,000 distinct CDR3 sequences, about 8.8% seen once. At least ten counts were recorded for this clonotype. This TCR was sampled from a human donor who donated a stem cell graft to a child with SCID. The specimen comprised PBMCs from the stem cell graft donor, sampled from the stem cell graft.

CDR3 nucleotide sequence: TGCGCCAGCAGCCAAGGTCCGGGACAATCCAAAAACATTCAGTACTTC. Amino acids: CASSQGPGQSKNIQYF. This chain joins TRBV4-1 and TRBJ2-4, with D possibly TRBD1 on 6 matching bases. From germline, CDR1 is MGHRA and CDR2 YSYEKL. The CDR3 consists of 16 residues. The V end lost 1 base, the J end lost 2 bases, and 12 bases lay between the germline ends.